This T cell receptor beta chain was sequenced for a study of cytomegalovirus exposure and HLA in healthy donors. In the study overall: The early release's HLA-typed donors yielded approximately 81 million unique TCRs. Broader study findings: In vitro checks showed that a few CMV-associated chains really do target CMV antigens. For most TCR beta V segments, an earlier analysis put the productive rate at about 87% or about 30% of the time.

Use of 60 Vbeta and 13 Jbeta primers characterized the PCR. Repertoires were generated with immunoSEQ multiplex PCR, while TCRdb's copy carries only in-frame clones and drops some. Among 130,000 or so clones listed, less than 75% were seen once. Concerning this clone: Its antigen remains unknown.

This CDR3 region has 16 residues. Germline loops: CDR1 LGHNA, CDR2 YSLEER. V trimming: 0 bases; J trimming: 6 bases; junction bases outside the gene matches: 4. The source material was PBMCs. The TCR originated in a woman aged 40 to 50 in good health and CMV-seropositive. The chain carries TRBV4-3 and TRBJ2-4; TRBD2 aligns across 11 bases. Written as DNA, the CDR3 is TGCGCCAGCAGCCAAGATCCCGGACTAGCGGGAAACATTCAGTACTTC. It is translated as CASSQDPGLAGNIQYF.